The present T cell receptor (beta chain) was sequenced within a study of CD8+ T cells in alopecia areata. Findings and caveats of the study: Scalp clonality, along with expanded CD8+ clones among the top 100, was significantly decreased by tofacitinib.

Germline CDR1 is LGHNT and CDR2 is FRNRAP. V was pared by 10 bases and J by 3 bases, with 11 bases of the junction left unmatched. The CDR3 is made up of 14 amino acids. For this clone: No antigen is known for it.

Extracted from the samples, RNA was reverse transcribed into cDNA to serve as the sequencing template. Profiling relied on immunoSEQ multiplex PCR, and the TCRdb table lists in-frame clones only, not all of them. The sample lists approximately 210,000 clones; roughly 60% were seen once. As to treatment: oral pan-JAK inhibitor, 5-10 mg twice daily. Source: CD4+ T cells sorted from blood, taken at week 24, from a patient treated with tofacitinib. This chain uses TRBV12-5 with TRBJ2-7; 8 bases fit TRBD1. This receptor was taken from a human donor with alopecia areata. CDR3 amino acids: CATLSVGQGYEQYF. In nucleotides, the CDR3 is TGTGCTACCCTAAGCGTTGGACAGGGCTACGAGCAGTACTTC.